These 19 T cell receptor beta chains came from one sample sequenced in a study of shared clonotypes between healthy human individuals. Sequencing used immunoSEQ multiplex PCR; TCRdb keeps in-frame clones, though not all of them. The sample contains around 2.5 million clones, 80% to 95% of which appear only once. The sequenced sample was naive CD4+ T cells from PBMCs. Regarding subset: CD45RA+ positively selected. Receptor source: a man aged 18 to 35 in good health. Some clones in this sample may be carry-over from other donors' samples.

V is TRBV6-1 and J is TRBJ1-1; D may be TRBD1 (5 bases). This CDR3 region has 14 residues. The V gene's germline CDR1 is MNHNS and CDR2 SASEGT. Trimming removed 4 bases from V and 0 bases from J, with 9 bases in between. The DNA of the CDR3 is TGTGCCAGCAGTGCGACAGCGATGAACACTGAAGCTTTCTTT. Protein product: CASSATAMNTEAFF.

This sequence joins TRBV10-3 and TRBJ1-1, with D possibly matching TRBD1 (6 bases). Trimming shortened V by 5 bases and J by 4 bases, and 11 bases separated the two germline ends. CDR3 length: 13 residues. The germline CDR1 and CDR2 sequences are ENHRY and SYGVKD. CDR3 loop: CAISRQEGTEAFF. Written as DNA, the CDR3 is TGTGCCATCAGTCGACAGGAGGGCACTGAAGCTTTCTTT.

CDR3 sequence: CASSLKWSGYNEQFF. CDR3 DNA sequence: TGTGCCAGCAGCTTAAAATGGTCGGGGTACAATGAGCAGTTCTTC. The chain joins TRBV7-2 to TRBJ2-1; D perhaps matches TRBD2 (5 bases). Per the germline V gene, CDR1 is SGHTA and CDR2 is FQGNSA. With 2 bases removed from V and 4 bases from J, the gap between germline ends came to 12 bases. The CDR3 loop spans 15 amino acids.

The rearrangement joins TRBV10-3 to TRBJ1-1, with D tentatively TRBD1 (5 bases). There are 16 residues in the CDR3. The germline gives CDR1 ENHRY, CDR2 SYGVKD. Between the trimmed V and J ends, which lost 0 bases and 1 base, there was a span of 12 bases. CDR3 sequence: CAISESRKQGNTEAFF. CDR3 nucleotides: TGTGCCATCAGTGAGTCGAGGAAGCAGGGGAACACTGAAGCTTTCTTT.

Points on this clone: Other DNA sequences in the same sample also yield this CDR3. V usage is TRBV6-1 and J usage is TRBJ2-1, with no clear D. V was pared by 3 bases and J by 0 bases, with 15 bases between. This CDR3 is built from 17 residues. Germline V gene data show CDR1 as MNHNS and CDR2 as SASEGT. CDR3 sequence: CASSEYSGSSSYNEQFF. CDR3 in DNA: TGTGCCAGCAGTGAGTACTCCGGCTCCAGCTCCTACAATGAGCAGTTCTTC.

The rearrangement uses TRBV2 and TRBJ1-5, with 12 bases identical to TRBD1. The germline gives CDR1 SNHLY, CDR2 FYNNEI. V shed 7 bases, J shed 1 base, and the junction held 5 bases outside the gene matches. The CDR3 sequence is 16 residues long. The CDR3 DNA follows: TGTGCCAGCACGGGACAGGGGGCAGGGAGCAATCAGCCCCAGCATTTT. Amino acids: CASTGQGAGSNQPQHF.

The chain joins TRBV28 to TRBJ2-1; no clear D gene. Germline CDR1 reads MDHEN; CDR2 reads SYDVKM. The CDR3 runs 11 residues. Trimming stripped 5 bases from V and 10 bases from J, with 9 bases between. CDR3: CASSPMHEQFF. The CDR3 nucleotides are TGTGCCAGCAGTCCCATGCACGAGCAGTTCTTC. The whole variable domain, filled in from reference TRBV28 and TRBJ2-1, reads DVKVTQSSRYLVKRTGEKVFLECVQDMDHENMFWYRQDPGLGLRLIYFSYDVKMKEKGDIPEGYSVSREKKERFSLILESASTNQTSMYLCASSPMHEQFFGPGTRLTVL.

V usage is TRBV6-5 and J usage is TRBJ2-5; 15 positions agree with TRBD2. TRBJ2-7 matches the DNA end more closely, so the J call is doubtful. CDR3 length equals 14 residues. Germline V gene data show CDR1 as MNHEY and CDR2 as SVGAGI. The CDR3 protein is CARGKGLAGGEQYF. CDR3 DNA sequence: TGTGCCAGGGGGAAGGGACTAGCGGGAGGCGAGCAGTACTTC.

The rearrangement links TRBV5-1 to TRBJ2-7; TRBD2 matches 9 bases. J lost 4 bases, V lost 3 bases, and 11 bases had no gene match. Germline V gene data show CDR1 as SGHRS and CDR2 as YFSETQ. The CDR3 runs to 16 residues. The DNA for the CDR3 is TGCGCCAGCAGCTCACGGGAGGCGGGAGGGGGATACGAGCAGTACTTC. Protein product: CASSSREAGGGYEQYF.

This clone has just one count. The chain recombines TRBV10-3 with TRBJ1-5, with D possibly TRBD1 on 5 matching bases. V shed 6 bases and J shed 4 bases, with 25 bases lying between them. The CDR3 totals 18 residues. CDR1 and CDR2 from the germline V gene are ENHRY and SYGVKD. The CDR3 region is CAIREGSKDRRRNQPQHF. CDR3 nucleotides: TGTGCCATCAGGGAGGGGTCTAAGGATCGACGGAGGAATCAGCCCCAGCATTTT.

The CDR3, as DNA: TGTGCCAGCTCACCGGCTCTGGGAGTCGGGTACAATGAGCAGTTCTTC. The encoded protein is CASSPALGVGYNEQFF. J is TRBJ2-1 and V is TRBV18; weak D call: TRBD2 (5 bases). Germline assignment: CDR1 KGHSH and CDR2 LQKENI. The CDR3 spans 16 residues. The V end was cut by 3 bases, the J end by 4 bases, with 16 bases between. Complete variable domain (other parts from reference TRBV18 and TRBJ2-1): NAGVMQNPRHLVRRRGQEARLRCSPMKGHSHVYWYRQLPEEGLKFMVYLQKENIIDESGMPKERFSAEFPKEGPSILRIQQVVRGDSAAYFCASSPALGVGYNEQFFGPGTRLTVL.

The CDR3 DNA sequence: TGTGCCAGCAGCCTAGCGGGACCCCAAATTTTAGAGCAGTTCTTC. This translates into CASSLAGPQILEQFF. J is TRBJ2-1 and V is TRBV28, with 9 bases identical to TRBD2. Germline-derived CDR1 and CDR2 are MDHEN and SYDVKM. The CDR3 is 15 residues long. With 6 bases clipped from V and 10 bases from J, the junction kept 13 bases outside the gene matches. Using reference TRBV28 and TRBJ2-1 for the parts outside the CDR3, the full variable domain is DVKVTQSSRYLVKRTGEKVFLECVQDMDHENMFWYRQDPGLGLRLIYFSYDVKMKEKGDIPEGYSVSREKKERFSLILESASTNQTSMYLCASSLAGPQILEQFFGPGTRLTVL.

This clone was observed a single time. The V and J genes are TRBV6-5 and TRBJ2-7; a weak D match, TRBD1 (5 bases). This CDR3 has 12 residues. Trimming removed 9 bases from V and 3 bases from J, with 12 bases in between. CDR1 and CDR2 from the germline V gene are MNHEY and SVGAGI. Written as DNA, the CDR3 is TGTGCCAGTGGACAAGACATCTACGAGCAGTACTTC. The encoded protein is CASGQDIYEQYF.

The chain recombines TRBV7-2 with TRBJ2-5; TRBD2 aligns across 7 bases. Germline CDR1 SGHTA, CDR2 FQGNSA. The V gene end was trimmed by 1 base and the J gene end by 3 bases; junction bases not matched to a gene: 17. The CDR3 runs to 19 residues. CDR3 region: CASSLVPRVGGSHEETQYF. CDR3 bases: TGTGCCAGCAGCTTAGTGCCGCGGGTTGGCGGGAGCCATGAAGAGACCCAGTACTTC.

J is TRBJ1-2 and V is TRBV6-1, with D possibly being TRBD1 (5 bases). Per germline, CDR1 MNHNS and CDR2 SASEGT. There are 15 residues in the CDR3. Trimming removed 5 bases from V and 2 bases from J, with 15 bases in between. CDR3 residues: CASSQRQTGNYGYTF. CDR3 nucleotide sequence: TGTGCCAGCAGTCAAAGACAGACGGGGAACTATGGCTACACCTTC.

Turning to this clone: Other nucleotide sequences from this sample produce the same CDR3. The chain joins TRBV5-1 to TRBJ2-7; D is ambiguous. There are 12 residues in the CDR3. The V gene's germline CDR1 is SGHRS and CDR2 YFSETQ. V was cut by 2 bases and J by 1 base, with 4 bases left in between. CDR3 loop: CASSFGSYEQYF. The CDR3 nucleotides are TGCGCCAGCAGCTTCGGGTCCTACGAGCAGTACTTC.

Comments on this clone: Other DNA sequences in this sample translate to the same CDR3. V usage is TRBV6-5 and J usage is TRBJ1-2; possibly TRBD1 for D (5 bases). Germline V gene data show CDR1 as MNHEY and CDR2 as SVGAGI. The ends were cut back, 4 bases at V and 8 bases at J, with 8 bases in the middle. The CDR3 covers 11 residues. CDR3 amino acids: CASSSGYGYTF. The CDR3 region has the DNA TGTGCCAGCAGTTCAGGGTACGGCTACACCTTC.

The J gene is TRBJ1-5, the V gene TRBV5-8; no firm D call. CDR1 and CDR2 from the germline V gene are SGHTS and YDEGEE. Trimming pared 4 bases from V and 7 bases from J, leaving 24 bases between. The CDR3 is 17 residues long. The DNA for the CDR3 is TGTGCCAGCAGCCATTCCCGGTACGTCCGAGGGAACCAGCCCCAGCATTTT. Residues: CASSHSRYVRGNQPQHF. The whole variable domain, filled in from reference TRBV5-8 and TRBJ1-5, reads EAGVTQSPTHLIKTRGQQATLRCSPISGHTSVYWYQQALGLGLQFLLWYDEGEERNRGNFPPRFSGRQFPNYSSELNVNALELEDSALYLCASSHSRYVRGNQPQHFGDGTRLSIL.

Comments on this clone: Other DNA sequences of this sample code for an identical CDR3. The CDR3 DNA follows: TGTGCCAGCAGCCGACACTTGAACACTGAAGCTTTCTTT. This codes for CASSRHLNTEAFF. This chain uses TRBV14 with TRBJ1-1; the D is unclear. The CDR3 extends over 13 amino acids. Per the germline V gene, CDR1 is SGHDN and CDR2 is FVKESK. Trimming cost V 4 bases and J 0 bases, with 6 bases left between them.